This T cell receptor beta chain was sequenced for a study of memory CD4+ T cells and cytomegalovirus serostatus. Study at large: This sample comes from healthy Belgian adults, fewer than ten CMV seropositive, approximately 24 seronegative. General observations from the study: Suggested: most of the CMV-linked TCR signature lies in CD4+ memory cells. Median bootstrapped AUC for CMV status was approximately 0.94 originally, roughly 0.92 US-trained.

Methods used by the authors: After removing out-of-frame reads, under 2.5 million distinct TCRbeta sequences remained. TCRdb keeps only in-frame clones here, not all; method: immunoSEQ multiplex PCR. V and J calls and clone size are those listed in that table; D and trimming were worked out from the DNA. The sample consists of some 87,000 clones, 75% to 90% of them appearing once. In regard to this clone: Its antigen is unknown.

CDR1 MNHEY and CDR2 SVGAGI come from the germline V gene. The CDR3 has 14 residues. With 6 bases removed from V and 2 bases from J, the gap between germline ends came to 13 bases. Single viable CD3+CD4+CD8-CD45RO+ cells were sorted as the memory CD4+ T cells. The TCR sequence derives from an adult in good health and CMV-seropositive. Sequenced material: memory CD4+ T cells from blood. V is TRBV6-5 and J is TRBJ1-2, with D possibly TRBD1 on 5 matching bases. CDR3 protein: CASRNPGGNYGYTF. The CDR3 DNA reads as TGTGCCAGCAGGAACCCCGGGGGGAACTATGGCTACACCTTC.